The clone carrying this TCR beta chain was detected many times. These data originate in a study of identical twins. TCRdb recomputed calls from the 5' RACE reads with MiXCR, one row per CDR3 protein. This sample has fewer than 450,000 distinct CDR3 sequences, with roughly 9% found just once. Each donor (without exception) was a healthy Caucasian. The specimen was naive T cells sorted from blood. This receptor was obtained from a woman between 45 and 60 years old in good health.

The CDR3 sequence: CASRTPQRTSYTDTQYF. CDR3 nucleotides: TGTGCCAGCAGGACCCCCCAGCGGACCTCATACACAGATACGCAGTATTTT. V gene TRBV2 combines with J gene TRBJ2-3; perhaps TRBD2 as D (5 bases). CDR1 and CDR2 from the germline V gene are SNHLY and FYNNEI. The CDR3 extends over 17 amino acids. V was shortened by 6 bases and J by 2 bases, with 21 bases between the two germline ends.